These T cell receptor beta chains were read from a single sample in a study of T cell responses to AZD1222 COVID-19 vaccine. Using immunoSEQ multiplex PCR, the repertoire was profiled, and TCRdb retains in-frame clones only, with some absent. Found here are 100,000 to 150,000 clones, roughly 92% of them singletons; the top ten hold about 1.1%. The sequencing here drew on peripheral blood, taken 28 days after the second AZD1222 dose. Source of these receptors: an adult who received the AZD1222 COVID-19 vaccine. Each CDR3 is given with its conserved first and last residue. The D gene is left open where the match is weak. Expanded clones get a size class; other rows say once, few or many, or leave the size out.

v_call,clone_size,d_call,j_call,cdr3_length,cdr3_nt,cdr3_aa
TRBV4-3,-,-,TRBJ1-2,14,TGCGCCAGCAGCCAAGATATGAGGTCTAGGGGCTACACCTTC,CASSQDMRSRGYTF
TRBV2,-,-,TRBJ2-3,13,TGTGCCAGTGGGGTGGAGACGACAGATACGCAGTATTTT,CASGVETTDTQYF
TRBV6-4,-,TRBD1,TRBJ2-3,16,TGTGCCAGCAGTGACGGGACAGGGGCCGGAGCAGATACGCAGTATTTT,CASSDGTGAGADTQYF
TRBV2,-,TRBD2,TRBJ2-2,15,TGTGCCAGCAGTGAGACTAGCGGGGGGGCCGGGGAGCTGTTTTTT,CASSETSGGAGELFF
TRBV25-1,-,TRBD1,TRBJ2-2,17,TGTGCCAGCAGTGACCCCGGACAGGGGGCGAACACCGGGGAGCTGTTTTTT,CASSDPGQGANTGELFF
TRBV5-1,-,-,TRBJ1-1,13,TGCGCCAGCACGGGTCGGATGAACACTGAAGCTTTCTTT,CASTGRMNTEAFF
TRBV10-3,-,-,TRBJ1-2,11,TGTGCCATCCAGGGAGGGAATGGCTACACCTTC,CAIQGGNGYTF
TRBV9,-,TRBD2,TRBJ2-3,17,TGTGCCAGCAGCGTAGGTCCCTCTAGCGGGGGAGGTGATACGCAGTATTTT,CASSVGPSSGGGDTQYF
TRBV5-1,-,-,TRBJ1-5,15,TGCGCCAGCAGCCTCACAGGTTATAGCAATCAGCCCCAGCATTTT,CASSLTGYSNQPQHF
TRBV12-3/TRBV12-4,-,TRBD1,TRBJ2-7,13,TGTGCCAGCAGTCGACAGGGCGTGAAGGCGCAGTACTTC,CASSRQGVKAQYF
TRBV15,-,-,TRBJ1-1,15,TGTGCCACCAGCAGAGATCTAATGGAGAACACTGAAGCTTTCTTT,CATSRDLMENTEAFF
TRBV18,-,TRBD2,TRBJ2-1,13,TGTGCCAGCTCCCCGGATGGGGGGGATGAGCAGTTCTTC,CASSPDGGDEQFF
TRBV7-2,-,-,TRBJ1-5,13,TGTGCCAGCAGCTTAGAGGAGGGTCAGCCCCAGCATTTT,CASSLEEGQPQHF
TRBV18,once,-,TRBJ1-3,15,TGTGCCAGCTCACCAGGGGAATACTCTGGAAACACCATATATTTT,CASSPGEYSGNTIYF
TRBV9,-,-,TRBJ1-4,12,TGTGCCAGCAGCGTAGGTAAAGGTGCACTGTTTTTT,CASSVGKGALFF
TRBV6-2/TRBV6-3,-,TRBD2,TRBJ2-7,14,TGTGCCAGCAGTCCGGCCGGACTAGTCTACGAGCAGTACTTC,CASSPAGLVYEQYF
TRBV6-4,-,-,TRBJ1-5,14,TGTGCCACCTCCGGGGAGGTGGGCAATCAGCCCCAGCATTTT,CATSGEVGNQPQHF
TRBV5-1,-,TRBD2,TRBJ2-1,14,TGCGCCAGCAGCTTGGTAGCGGGGGTTAATGAGCAGTTCTTC,CASSLVAGVNEQFF
TRBV10-3,-,-,TRBJ1-6,16,TGTGCCATCAGTGAGCGGGGGCTATCCCCGGATTCACCCCTCCACTTT,CAISERGLSPDSPLHF
TRBV2,-,-,TRBJ2-2,16,TGTGCCAGCAGTGACCGGACAAGACTTGAGGCCGGGGAGCTGTTTTTT,CASSDRTRLEAGELFF
TRBV19,-,-,TRBJ1-1,14,TGTGCCAGTATTCACAGGGTAAGGGACACTGAAGCTTTCTTT,CASIHRVRDTEAFF
TRBV18,once,-,TRBJ1-6,18,TGTGCCAGCTCACCACCGGTCTCTTTAAGGGCAGTTAATTCACCCCTCCACTTT,CASSPPVSLRAVNSPLHF
TRBV7-2,-,-,TRBJ1-2,15,TGTGCCAGCAGCCCTTCTTCGCAGGACACCTATGGCTACACCTTC,CASSPSSQDTYGYTF
TRBV5-6,-,-,TRBJ1-4,15,TGTGCCAGCAGCTTGGAGGGCAAAAGAGCTGAAAAACTGTTTTTT,CASSLEGKRAEKLFF
TRBV28,once,TRBD1,TRBJ1-5,15,TGTGCCAGCAGTTTTCGGGACAGGGTAGGTCAGCCCCAGCATTTT,CASSFRDRVGQPQHF
TRBV9,-,-,TRBJ2-3,17,TGTGCCAGCAGCCTCGCCGCAGGGGGGGAGGGCACAGATACGCAGTATTTT,CASSLAAGGEGTDTQYF
TRBV6-5,-,-,TRBJ2-7,16,TGTGCCAGCAGTTACTCGGTGGGGCAGGGAATCCACGAGCAGTACTTC,CASSYSVGQGIHEQYF
TRBV3-1/TRBV3-2,-,TRBD1,TRBJ1-5,14,TGTGCCAGCAGCCCTCGACAGGGATGGCAGCCCCAGCATTTT,CASSPRQGWQPQHF
TRBV18,-,TRBD2,TRBJ2-4,17,TGTGCCAGCTCACTGGTAGCGGGAACAGGTGCCAAAAACATTCAGTACTTC,CASSLVAGTGAKNIQYF
TRBV3-1/TRBV3-2,-,-,TRBJ1-1,15,TGTGCCAGCAGCCAAGATCTTCTGGGAGGGACTGAAGCTTTCTTT,CASSQDLLGGTEAFF
TRBV5-1,-,TRBD1,TRBJ1-4,15,TGCGCCAGCAGGTCCCAGGGGGCCAGTAATGAAAAACTGTTTTTT,CASRSQGASNEKLFF
TRBV28,-,-,TRBJ1-2,13,TGTGCCAGCAGTTGGACGAGGGACTATGGCTACACCTTC,CASSWTRDYGYTF
TRBV7-2,once,-,TRBJ2-1,15,TGTGCCAGCAGCTTAGCGGGGCTTGGGGACAATGAGCAGTTCTTC,CASSLAGLGDNEQFF
TRBV6-2/TRBV6-3,-,TRBD1,TRBJ1-5,17,TGTGCCAGCAGTCCATCAAGGGGGCAATATAGCAATCAGCCCCAGCATTTT,CASSPSRGQYSNQPQHF
TRBV9,once,TRBD1,TRBJ1-6,15,TGTGCCAGCAGCGCTAAGGACAGGGTGGATTCACCCCTCCACTTT,CASSAKDRVDSPLHF
TRBV11-2,-,-,TRBJ1-2,12,TGTGCCAGCAGCGCCGACAGATATGGCTACACCTTC,CASSADRYGYTF
TRBV6-5,-,-,TRBJ2-7,16,TGTGCCAGCAGTTACTCGACGGATAGGGGAGGCTACGAGCAGTACTTC,CASSYSTDRGGYEQYF
TRBV7-3,-,-,TRBJ2-1,13,TGTGCCAGCAGTCCTGACAGGTTCAATGAGCAGTTCTTC,CASSPDRFNEQFF
TRBV3-1/TRBV3-2,-,TRBD1,TRBJ1-5,16,TGTGCCAGCAGCCTACGAGGACAGGGAAGGCGTCAGCCCCAGCATTTT,CASSLRGQGRRQPQHF
TRBV9,once,TRBD2,TRBJ2-1,14,TGTGCCAGCAGCGTAAGCGGGGGGTACAATGAGCAGTTCTTC,CASSVSGGYNEQFF
TRBV6-5,-,-,TRBJ2-1,14,TGTGCCAGCGTCTCGGCAGGGGCCAACAATGAGCAGTTCTTC,CASVSAGANNEQFF
TRBV27,-,TRBD1,TRBJ2-5,16,TGTGCCAGCAGTTTATTCGCAGGGGGTATGGGAGAGACCCAGTACTTC,CASSLFAGGMGETQYF
TRBV19,-,TRBD1,TRBJ1-2,15,TGTGCCAGTAGTCTGACAGGGGTACCTAACTATGGCTACACCTTC,CASSLTGVPNYGYTF
TRBV9,-,-,TRBJ2-5,12,TGTGCCAGCAGCCCGATTATCGGAGACCAGTACTTC,CASSPIIGDQYF
TRBV7-8,-,-,TRBJ2-2,16,TGTGCCAGCAGCTTATTGGCTAGCGCGAACACCGGGGAGCTGTTTTTT,CASSLLASANTGELFF
TRBV6-4,-,-,TRBJ2-1,15,TGTGCCAGCAGTGACTCTGCGGGGTCCTACAATGAGCAGTTCTTC,CASSDSAGSYNEQFF
TRBV4-2,once,-,TRBJ2-3,13,TGTGCCAGCAGCCAAAGGGTAGGTCGAGCGCAGTATTTT,CASSQRVGRAQYF
TRBV9,-,-,TRBJ1-5,14,TGTGCCAGCAGCGAGGGAAATAGCAATCAGCCCCAGCATTTT,CASSEGNSNQPQHF
TRBV28,-,TRBD1,TRBJ1-1,12,TGTGCCAGCAGCTACAGGGGAACTGAAGCTTTCTTT,CASSYRGTEAFF
TRBV27,once,-,TRBJ2-3,13,TGTGCCAGCAGTTTAGTGTGGTCAGATACGCAGTATTTT,CASSLVWSDTQYF
TRBV19,-,-,TRBJ1-5,13,TGTGCCAGTAGTCAGGATCGGTCGCAGCCCCAGCATTTT,CASSQDRSQPQHF
TRBV30,-,-,TRBJ1-1,13,TGTGCCTGGAGTGTAGGAGGGGGCACTGAAGCTTTCTTT,CAWSVGGGTEAFF
TRBV6-5,-,-,TRBJ1-2,14,TGTGCCAGCAGCCGGAGCGGCCTTAACTATGGCTACACCTTC,CASSRSGLNYGYTF